This T cell receptor beta chain originates from a study of neurological immune-mediated disorders. Germline CDR1 reads SGHTA; CDR2 reads FQGNSA. Trimming took 5 bases from V and 3 from J, leaving 7 bases between them. The CDR3 is made up of 12 amino acids. This clonotype was recorded many times. TCRdb processed the 5' RACE reads anew with MiXCR; each CDR3 protein has one entry. The sample shows over 35,000 distinct CDR3 sequences, 3% to 4% of them seen only once. This TCR came from a young man with multiple sclerosis. The specimen sequenced was PBMCs. The rearrangement joins TRBV7-2 to TRBJ1-2; a weak D match, TRBD1 (5 bases). The CDR3 sequence is CASSRDHYGYTF. The CDR3 DNA reads TGTGCCAGCAGCCGGGACCACTATGGCTACACCTTC.